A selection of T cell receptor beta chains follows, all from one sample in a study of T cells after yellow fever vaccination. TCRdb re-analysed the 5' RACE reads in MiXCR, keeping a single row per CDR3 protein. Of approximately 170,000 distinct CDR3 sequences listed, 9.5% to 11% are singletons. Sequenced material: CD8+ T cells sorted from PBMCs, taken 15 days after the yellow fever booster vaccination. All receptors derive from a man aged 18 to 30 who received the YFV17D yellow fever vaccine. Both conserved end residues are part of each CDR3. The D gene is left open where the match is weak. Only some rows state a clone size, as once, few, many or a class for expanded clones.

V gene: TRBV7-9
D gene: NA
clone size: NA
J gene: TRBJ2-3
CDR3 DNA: TGTGCCAGCTTTCACGGGGGCGGCACAGATACGCAGTATTTT
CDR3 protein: CASFHGGGTDTQYF

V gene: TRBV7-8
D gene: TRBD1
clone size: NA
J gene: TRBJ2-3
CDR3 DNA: TGTGCCAGCAGGGATGACAGGGGGCCGATCGACACGCAGTATTTT
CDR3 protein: CASRDDRGPIDTQYF

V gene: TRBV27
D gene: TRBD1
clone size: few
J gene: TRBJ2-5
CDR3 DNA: TGTGCCAGCAGCACCCGAGACAGGGGGCGCGGAGAGACCCAGTACTTC
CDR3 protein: CASSTRDRGRGETQYF

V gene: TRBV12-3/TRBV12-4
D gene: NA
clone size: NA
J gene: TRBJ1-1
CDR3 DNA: TGTGCCAGCAGTTTGGGAGATACGAACACTGAAGCTTTCTTT
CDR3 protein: CASSLGDTNTEAFF

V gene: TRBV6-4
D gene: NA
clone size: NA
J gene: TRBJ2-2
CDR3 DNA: TGTGCCAGCAGTCCCTGGCTGAACACCGGGGAGCTGTTTTTT
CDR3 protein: CASSPWLNTGELFF

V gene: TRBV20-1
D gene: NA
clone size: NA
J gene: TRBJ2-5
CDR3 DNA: TGCAGTGCGGGGGAGGAGACCCAGTACTTC
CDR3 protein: CSAGEETQYF

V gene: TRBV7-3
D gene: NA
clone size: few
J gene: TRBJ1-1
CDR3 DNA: TGTGCCAGCAGGATCTTGTCCGGTTTGGAGGCTGAAGCTTTCTTT
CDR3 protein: CASRILSGLEAEAFF

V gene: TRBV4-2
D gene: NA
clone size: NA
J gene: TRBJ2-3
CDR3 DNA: TGTGCCAGCACCTACCAACTCGCGGTCCAACTCACAGATACGCAGTATTTT
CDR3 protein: CASTYQLAVQLTDTQYF

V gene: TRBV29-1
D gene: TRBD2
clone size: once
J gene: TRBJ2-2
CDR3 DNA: TGCAGCGTCTCGGGACTAGCGGGGACCGGGGAGCTGTTTTTT
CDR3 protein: CSVSGLAGTGELFF

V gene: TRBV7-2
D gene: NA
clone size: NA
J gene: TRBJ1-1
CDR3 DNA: TGTGCCAGCAGCTACTACGGAGGCTCCCCTCCCCCTAAGATAGAAGCTTTCTTT
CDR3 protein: CASSYYGGSPPPKIEAFF

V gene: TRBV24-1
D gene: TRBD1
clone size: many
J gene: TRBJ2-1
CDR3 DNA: TGTGCCACCGGGAGGCTCGGGACAGGGGGTAATGAGCAGTTCTTC
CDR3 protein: CATGRLGTGGNEQFF

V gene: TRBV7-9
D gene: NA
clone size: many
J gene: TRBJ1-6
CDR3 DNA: TGTGCCAGCAGGGCAGGGTATTCACCCCTCCACTTT
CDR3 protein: CASRAGYSPLHF

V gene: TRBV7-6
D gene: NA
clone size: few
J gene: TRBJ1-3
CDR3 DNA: TGTGCCAGCAGCTTAGGAAACCCCTCTGGAAACACCATATATTTT
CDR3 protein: CASSLGNPSGNTIYF

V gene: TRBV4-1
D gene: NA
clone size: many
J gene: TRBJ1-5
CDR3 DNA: TGCGCCAGCAGCCAGACGGCAGTTAACAATCAGCCCCAGCATTTT
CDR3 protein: CASSQTAVNNQPQHF

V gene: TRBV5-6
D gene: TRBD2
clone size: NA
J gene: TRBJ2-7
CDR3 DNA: TGTGCCAGCAGCTTTCCGGGACTATCCGAGCAGTACTTC
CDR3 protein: CASSFPGLSEQYF

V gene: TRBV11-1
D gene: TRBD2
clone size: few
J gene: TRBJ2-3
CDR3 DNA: TGTGCCAGCAGCGCCTCCGCGGAAGCGGGGGCGCCAAGCACAGATACGCAGTATTTT
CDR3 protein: CASSASAEAGAPSTDTQYF

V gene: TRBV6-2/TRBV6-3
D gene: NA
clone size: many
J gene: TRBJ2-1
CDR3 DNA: TGTGCCAGCAGTTACCAGGGAAATGAGCAGTTCTTC
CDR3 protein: CASSYQGNEQFF

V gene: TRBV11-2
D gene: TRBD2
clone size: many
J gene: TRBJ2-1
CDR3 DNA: TGTGCCAGCAGCCAAATTACTAGCGGGGGGTTCTTCTACAATGAGCAGTTCTTC
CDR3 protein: CASSQITSGGFFYNEQFF

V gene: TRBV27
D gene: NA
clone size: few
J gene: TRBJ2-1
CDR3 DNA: TGTGCCAGCTCCTGGGGCGGGGAAACAGGATCCTACAATGAGCAGTTCTTC
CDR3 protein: CASSWGGETGSYNEQFF

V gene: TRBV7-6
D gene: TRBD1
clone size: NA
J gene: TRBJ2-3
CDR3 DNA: TGTGCCAGCAGCTGGACAGGGGCCTCCACAGATACGCAGTATTTT
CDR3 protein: CASSWTGASTDTQYF

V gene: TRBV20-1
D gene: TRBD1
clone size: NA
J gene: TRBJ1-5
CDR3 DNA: TGCAGTGCTAAAGAGGACAGGGGCAATCAGCCCCAGCATTTT
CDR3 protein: CSAKEDRGNQPQHF

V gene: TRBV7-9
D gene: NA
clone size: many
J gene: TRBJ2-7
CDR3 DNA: TGTGCCAGCAGCTCCACAGGGCGCCCCTACGAGCAGTACTTC
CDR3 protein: CASSSTGRPYEQYF

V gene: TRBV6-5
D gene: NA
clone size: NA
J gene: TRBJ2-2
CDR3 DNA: TGTGCCAGCAGTTACTCATTTAGCCCCGGGGAGCTGTTTTTT
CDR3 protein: CASSYSFSPGELFF

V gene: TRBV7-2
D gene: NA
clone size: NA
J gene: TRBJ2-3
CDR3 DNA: TGTGCCAGCAGCCCCAAGGGAAGGGTTCTCACAGATACGCAGTATTTT
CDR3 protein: CASSPKGRVLTDTQYF

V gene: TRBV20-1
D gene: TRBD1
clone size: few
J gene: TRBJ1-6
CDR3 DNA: TGCAGCCCCAGGGGGCAGGAGAGTTCACCCCTCCACTTT
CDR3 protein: CSPRGQESSPLHF

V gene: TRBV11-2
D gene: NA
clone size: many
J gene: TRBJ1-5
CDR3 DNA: TGTGCCAGCAGCTTTGAGGTTAATCAGCCCCAGCATTTT
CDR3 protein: CASSFEVNQPQHF

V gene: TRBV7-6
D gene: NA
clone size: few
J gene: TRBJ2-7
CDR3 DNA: TGTGCCAGCAGCTTAGGGGGACGGAGCGAAAGCTCCTACGAGCAGTACTTC
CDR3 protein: CASSLGGRSESSYEQYF

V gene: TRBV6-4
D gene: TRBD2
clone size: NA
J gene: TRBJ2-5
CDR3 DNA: TGTGCCAGCAGTGACTCTCTAGCGGGGATCGAGACCCAGTACTTC
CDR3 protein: CASSDSLAGIETQYF

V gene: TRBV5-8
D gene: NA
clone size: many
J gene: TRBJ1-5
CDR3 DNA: TGTGCCAGCAGCGCCAGGGGCAGCAATCAGCCCCAGCATTTT
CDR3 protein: CASSARGSNQPQHF

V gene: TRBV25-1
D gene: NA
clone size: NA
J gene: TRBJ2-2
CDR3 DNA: TGTGCCAGCAGGACAACCCGTCTCGTCGGCGACACCGGGGAGCTGTTTTTT
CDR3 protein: CASRTTRLVGDTGELFF

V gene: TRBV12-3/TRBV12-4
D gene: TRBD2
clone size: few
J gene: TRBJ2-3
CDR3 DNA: TGTGCCAGCTCCGTTCCAGGACTAGCGGGGACAGATACGCAGTATTTT
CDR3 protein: CASSVPGLAGTDTQYF

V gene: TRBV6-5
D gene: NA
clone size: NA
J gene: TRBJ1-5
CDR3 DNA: TGTGCCAGCAGTTACGGGGCAGGGAAGGTGCCCCAGCATTTT
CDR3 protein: CASSYGAGKVPQHF

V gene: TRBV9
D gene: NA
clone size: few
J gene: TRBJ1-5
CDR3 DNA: TGTGCCAGCAGCCCCGGGGGCAGGACCAATCAGCCCCAGCATTTT
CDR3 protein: CASSPGGRTNQPQHF

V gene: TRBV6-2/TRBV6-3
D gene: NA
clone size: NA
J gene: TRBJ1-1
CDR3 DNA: TGTGCCAGCAGCTATTCTGAGGACACTGAAGCTTTCTTT
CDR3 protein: CASSYSEDTEAFF

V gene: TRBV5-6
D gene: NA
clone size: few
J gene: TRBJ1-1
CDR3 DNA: TGTGCCAGCAGCTTTCGTCTTGACACTGAAGCTTTCTTT
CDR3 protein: CASSFRLDTEAFF

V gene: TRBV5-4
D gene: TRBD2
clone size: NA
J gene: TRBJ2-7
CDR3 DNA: TGTGCCAGCAGCCAACGGACTAGCGGAACGGACGAGCAGTACTTC
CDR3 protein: CASSQRTSGTDEQYF

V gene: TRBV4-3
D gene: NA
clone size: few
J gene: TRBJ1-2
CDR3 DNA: TGCGCCAGCAGCCTGACCCATAGGAGGGCTGGGGACTATGGCTACACCTTC
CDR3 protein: CASSLTHRRAGDYGYTF

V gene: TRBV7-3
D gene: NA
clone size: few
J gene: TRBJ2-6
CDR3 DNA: TGTGCCAGCAGCTTACCGATCGGGGCCAACGTCCTGACTTTC
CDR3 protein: CASSLPIGANVLTF

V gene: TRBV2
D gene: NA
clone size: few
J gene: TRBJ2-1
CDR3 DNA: TGTGCCAGCAGGTGGTTCGTAAGCGGAGGGGATGAGCAGTTCTTC
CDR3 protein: CASRWFVSGGDEQFF

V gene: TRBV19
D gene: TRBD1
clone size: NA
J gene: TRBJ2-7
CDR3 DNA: TGTGCCAGTAGTACCCCTTGGGGACAGGACGGCTACGAGCAGTACTTC
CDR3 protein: CASSTPWGQDGYEQYF

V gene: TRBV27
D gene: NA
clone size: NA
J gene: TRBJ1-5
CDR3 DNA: TGTGCCAGCAGTTTACAGGGTAGCCATCAGCCCCAGCATTTT
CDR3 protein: CASSLQGSHQPQHF

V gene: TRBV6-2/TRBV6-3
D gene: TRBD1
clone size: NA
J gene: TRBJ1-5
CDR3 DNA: TGTGCCACTCTCGAGACAGGGGCTTCGCCCCAGCATTTT
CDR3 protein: CATLETGASPQHF

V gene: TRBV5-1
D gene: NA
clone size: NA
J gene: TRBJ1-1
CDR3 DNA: TGCGCCAGCAGCTTGGTAGGACCGCCCGCCGGGCGCACTGAAGCTTTCTTT
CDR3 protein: CASSLVGPPAGRTEAFF

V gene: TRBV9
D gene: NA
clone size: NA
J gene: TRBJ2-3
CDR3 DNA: TGTGCCAGCAGCGTAGAGGGGTTGACAGATACGCAGTATTTT
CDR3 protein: CASSVEGLTDTQYF

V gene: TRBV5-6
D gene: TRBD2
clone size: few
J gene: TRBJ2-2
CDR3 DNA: TGTGCCAGCAGCTTCGGACTAGGCGGGGAGCTGTTTTTT
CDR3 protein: CASSFGLGGELFF

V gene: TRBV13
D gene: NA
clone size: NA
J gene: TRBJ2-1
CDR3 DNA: TGTGCCAGCAGCGGCCGGGGTGCGGGGAACAATGAGCAGTTCTTC
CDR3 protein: CASSGRGAGNNEQFF

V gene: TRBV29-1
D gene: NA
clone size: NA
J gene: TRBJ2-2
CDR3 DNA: TGCAGCGTTATGACAAGTAAGAACACCGGGGAGCTGTTTTTT
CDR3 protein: CSVMTSKNTGELFF

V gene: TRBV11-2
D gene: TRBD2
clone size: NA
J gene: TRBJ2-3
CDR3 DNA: TGTGCCAGCAGCTTCCGACTAGCGGGGGAGACCACAGATACGCAGTATTTT
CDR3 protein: CASSFRLAGETTDTQYF

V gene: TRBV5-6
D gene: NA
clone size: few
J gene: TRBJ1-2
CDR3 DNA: TGTGCCAGCAGCTTCGGGGGTAGTGAGGGCTACACCTTC
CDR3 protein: CASSFGGSEGYTF